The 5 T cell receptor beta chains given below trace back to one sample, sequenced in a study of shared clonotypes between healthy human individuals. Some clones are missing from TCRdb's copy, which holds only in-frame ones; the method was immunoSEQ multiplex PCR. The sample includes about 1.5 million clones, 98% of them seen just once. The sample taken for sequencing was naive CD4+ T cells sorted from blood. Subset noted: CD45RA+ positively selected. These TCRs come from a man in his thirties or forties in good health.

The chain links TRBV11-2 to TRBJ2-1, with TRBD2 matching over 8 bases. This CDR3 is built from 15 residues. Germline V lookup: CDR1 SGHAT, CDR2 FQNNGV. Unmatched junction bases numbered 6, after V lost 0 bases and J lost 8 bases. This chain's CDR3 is CASSLDRAGVYEQFF. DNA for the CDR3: TGTGCCAGCAGCTTAGATCGAGCGGGAGTCTATGAGCAGTTCTTC.

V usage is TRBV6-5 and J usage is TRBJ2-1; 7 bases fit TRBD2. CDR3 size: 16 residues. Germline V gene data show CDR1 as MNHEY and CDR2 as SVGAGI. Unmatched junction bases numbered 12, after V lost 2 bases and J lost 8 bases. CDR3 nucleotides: TGTGCCAGCAGTTACGGGGCGGGAGTGGGGAAAGATGAGCAGTTCTTC. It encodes CASSYGAGVGKDEQFF.

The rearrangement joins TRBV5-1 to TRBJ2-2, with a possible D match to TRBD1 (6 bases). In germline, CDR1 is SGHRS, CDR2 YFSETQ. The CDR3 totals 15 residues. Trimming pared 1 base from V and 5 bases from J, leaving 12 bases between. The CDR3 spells CASSLYQGLTGELFF. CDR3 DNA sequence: TGCGCCAGCAGCTTGTATCAGGGGTTAACCGGGGAGCTGTTTTTT.

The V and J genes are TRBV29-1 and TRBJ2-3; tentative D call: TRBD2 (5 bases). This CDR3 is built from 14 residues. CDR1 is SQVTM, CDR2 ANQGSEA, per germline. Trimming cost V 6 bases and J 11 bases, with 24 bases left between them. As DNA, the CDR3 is TGCAGCGTAGACCCCGGAGGAACAGAGATTAGGCAGTATTTT. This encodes CSVDPGGTEIRQYF.

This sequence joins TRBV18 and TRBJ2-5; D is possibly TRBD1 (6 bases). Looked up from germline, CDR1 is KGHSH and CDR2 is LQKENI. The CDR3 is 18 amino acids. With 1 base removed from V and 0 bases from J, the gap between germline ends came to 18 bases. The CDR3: CASSPQQGGELDQETQYF. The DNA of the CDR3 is TGTGCCAGCTCACCACAACAGGGTGGGGAATTGGACCAAGAGACCCAGTACTTC.